Following are 3 T cell receptor beta chains from one sample sequenced in a study of vaccination and CD4 T cells after COVID-19. Oncomine TCR Beta short-read sequencing was applied to DNA from cultured CD4+ T cells. TCRdb reprocessed the PCR reads with MiXCR, giving one entry per CDR3 protein. The profile shows about 7,600 distinct CDR3 sequences, approximately 39% of them singletons. Treatment here: roughly ten-day PBMC culture with coronavirus spike peptide pools or control peptides (ViraFEST assay). The unexposed donor provided CD4+ T cells, which were taken before the COVID-19 pandemic (2011-2018). Their antigens are not known. Sequenced input: CD4+ T cells from blood, cultured in vitro. Source of these receptors: a human donor in good health.

The chain carries TRBV7-6 and TRBJ2-7; D uncertain. CDR3 size: 12 residues. Trimming removed 5 bases at V and 0 bases at J, with 5 bases between. Germline lookup yields CDR1 SGHVS and CDR2 FNYEAQ. The CDR3 nucleotides read TGTGCCAGCAGCGCAAGCTCCTACGAGCAGTACTTC. It codes for CASSASSYEQYF.

V and J are TRBV7-9 and TRBJ2-7, with 9 positions matching TRBD2. Trimming at V came to 4 bases and at J to 1 base, leaving 5 bases not matched to a gene. There are 15 residues in the CDR3. Germline CDR1 is SEHNR and CDR2 is FQNEAQ (reference sequence). The CDR3 coding sequence is TGTGCCAGCAGCTCCAGGACTAGCGTATCCTACGAGCAGTACTTC. Translation: CASSSRTSVSYEQYF.

V is TRBV6-1 and J is TRBJ2-5, with 14 bases that match TRBD2. CDR3 length: 17 residues. Unmatched junction bases numbered 10, after V lost 7 bases and J lost 3 bases. Germline lookup yields CDR1 MNHNS and CDR2 SASEGT. CDR3 in DNA: TGTGCCAGCACCCCGGGACTAGCGGGAGTCAGCGAAGAGACCCAGTACTTC. It translates to CASTPGLAGVSEETQYF.